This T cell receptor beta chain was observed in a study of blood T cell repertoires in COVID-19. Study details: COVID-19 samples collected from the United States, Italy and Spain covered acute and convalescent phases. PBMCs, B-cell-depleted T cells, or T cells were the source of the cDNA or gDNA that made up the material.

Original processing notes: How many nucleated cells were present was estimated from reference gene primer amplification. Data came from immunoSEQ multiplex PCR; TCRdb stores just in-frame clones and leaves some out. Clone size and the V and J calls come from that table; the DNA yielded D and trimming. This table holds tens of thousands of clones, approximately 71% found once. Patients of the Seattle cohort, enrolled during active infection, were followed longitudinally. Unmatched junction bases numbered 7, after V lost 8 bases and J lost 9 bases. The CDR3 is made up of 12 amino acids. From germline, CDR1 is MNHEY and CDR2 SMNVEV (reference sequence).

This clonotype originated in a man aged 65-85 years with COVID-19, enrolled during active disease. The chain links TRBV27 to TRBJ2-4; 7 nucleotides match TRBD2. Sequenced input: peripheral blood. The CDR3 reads CASGAGVVIQYF. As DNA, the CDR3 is TGTGCCAGCGGGGCGGGAGTGGTCATTCAGTACTTC.